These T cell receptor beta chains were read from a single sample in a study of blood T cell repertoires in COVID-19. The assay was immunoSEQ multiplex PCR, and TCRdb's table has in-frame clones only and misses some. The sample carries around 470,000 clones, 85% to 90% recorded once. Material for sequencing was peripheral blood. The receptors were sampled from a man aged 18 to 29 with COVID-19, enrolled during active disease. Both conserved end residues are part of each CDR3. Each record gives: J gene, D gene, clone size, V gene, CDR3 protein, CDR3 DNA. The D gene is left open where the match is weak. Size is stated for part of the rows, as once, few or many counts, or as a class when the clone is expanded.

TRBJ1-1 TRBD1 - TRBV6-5 CASRGQVTNTEAFF TGTGCCAGCAGAGGACAGGTAACGAACACTGAAGCTTTCTTT
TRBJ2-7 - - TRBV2 CASSERNMGHYEQYF TGTGCCAGCAGTGAACGAAATATGGGGCACTACGAGCAGTACTTC
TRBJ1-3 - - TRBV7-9 CASSFGSVSGNTIYF TGTGCCAGCAGCTTTGGCAGTGTCTCTGGAAACACCATATATTTT
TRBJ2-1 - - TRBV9 CASSVSGGGEQFF TGTGCCAGCAGCGTATCTGGAGGCGGTGAGCAGTTCTTC
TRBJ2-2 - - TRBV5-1 CASRPQGNTGELFF TGCGCCAGCAGGCCCCAGGGAAACACCGGGGAGCTGTTTTTT
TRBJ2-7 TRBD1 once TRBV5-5 CASSSGPSGTGVYEQYF TGTGCCAGCAGCTCAGGACCCTCCGGGACAGGGGTCTACGAGCAGTACTTC
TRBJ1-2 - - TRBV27 CASRLRGEGGYTF TGTGCCAGCAGACTCCGGGGGGAGGGTGGCTACACCTTC
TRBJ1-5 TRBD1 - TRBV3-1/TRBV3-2 CASSLGTGQPNQPQHF TGTGCCAGCAGCCTTGGGACAGGGCAACCCAATCAGCCCCAGCATTTT
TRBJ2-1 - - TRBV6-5 CASSFGTFNEQFF TGTGCCAGCAGTTTCGGGACTTTCAATGAGCAGTTCTTC
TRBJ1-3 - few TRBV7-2 CASSTRQGNTIYF TGTGCCAGCAGCACCCGACAGGGAAACACCATATATTTT
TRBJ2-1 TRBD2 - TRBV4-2 CASSQAASGATVQFF TGTGCCAGCAGCCAAGCGGCTAGCGGGGCTACCGTGCAGTTCTTC
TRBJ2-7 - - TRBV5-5 CASSQRQTFRVEQYF TGTGCCAGCAGCCAAAGACAGACCTTCAGGGTAGAGCAGTACTTC
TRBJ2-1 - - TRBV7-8 CASNYRALRATNEQFF TGTGCCAGCAACTACAGGGCCTTACGGGCGACCAATGAGCAGTTCTTC
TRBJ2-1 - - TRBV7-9 CASSPRRGSYNEQFF TGTGCCAGCAGCCCCCGGAGGGGCTCCTACAATGAGCAGTTCTTC
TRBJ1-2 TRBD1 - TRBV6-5 CASSNDRGLGGYTF TGTGCCAGCAGTAATGACAGGGGGCTGGGTGGCTACACCTTC
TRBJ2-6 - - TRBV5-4 CASSSQGTGANVLTF TGTGCCAGCAGCTCTCAGGGGACTGGGGCCAACGTCCTGACTTTC
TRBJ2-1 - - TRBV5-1 CASSLAPFNEQFF TGCGCCAGCAGCTTGGCCCCGTTCAATGAGCAGTTCTTC
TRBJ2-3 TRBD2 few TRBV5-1 CASSGGLATDTQYF TGCGCCAGCAGCGGAGGACTAGCGACAGATACGCAGTATTTT
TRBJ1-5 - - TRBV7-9 CASSLRRGRAKGEPQHF TGTGCCAGCAGCTTACGTCGGGGAAGGGCCAAGGGGGAGCCCCAGCATTTT
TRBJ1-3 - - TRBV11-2 CASSRKVELYGNTIYF TGTGCCAGCAGTAGAAAGGTGGAGTTATACGGAAACACCATATATTTT
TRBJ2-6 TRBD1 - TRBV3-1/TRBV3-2 CASSQGTGAVLTF TGTGCCAGCAGCCAAGGGACAGGGGCCGTCCTGACTTTC
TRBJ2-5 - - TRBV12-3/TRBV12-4 CASRPALGETQYF TGTGCCAGCAGGCCCGCTCTCGGGGAGACCCAGTACTTC
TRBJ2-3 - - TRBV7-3 CASSLQSGSTDTQYF TGTGCCAGCAGCTTACAATCGGGAAGCACAGATACGCAGTATTTT
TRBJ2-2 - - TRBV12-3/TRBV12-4 CASSLQQTGELFF TGTGCCAGCAGTTTGCAACAAACCGGGGAGCTGTTTTTT
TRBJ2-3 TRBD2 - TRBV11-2 CALGATAGADTQYF TGTGCCCTCGGGGCTACAGCGGGAGCAGATACGCAGTATTTT
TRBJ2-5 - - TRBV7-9 CASSLGGWQETQYF TGTGCCAGCAGCTTAGGGGGCTGGCAAGAGACCCAGTACTTC
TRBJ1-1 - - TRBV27 CASSLQGVNTEAFF TGTGCCAGCAGTTTGCAGGGCGTGAACACTGAAGCTTTCTTT
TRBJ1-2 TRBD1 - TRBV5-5 CASSLGYWDRPNYGYTF TGTGCCAGCAGCTTGGGTTACTGGGACAGACCTAACTATGGCTACACCTTC
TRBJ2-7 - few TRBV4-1 CASSQGENSPSYEQYF TGCGCCAGCAGCCAAGGGGAGAACAGCCCCTCCTACGAGCAGTACTTC
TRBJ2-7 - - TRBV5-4 CASSSAYEQYF TGTGCCAGCAGCTCCGCCTACGAGCAGTACTTC
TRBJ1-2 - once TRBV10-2 CASSARADYGYTF TGCGCCAGCAGTGCCAGGGCTGACTATGGCTACACCTTC
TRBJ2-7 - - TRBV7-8 CASNKYRQVEDEQYF TGTGCCAGCAACAAATATAGACAGGTTGAAGACGAGCAGTACTTC
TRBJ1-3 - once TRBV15 CATSRDRGGNTIYF TGTGCCACCAGCAGAGATCGGGGGGGGAACACCATATATTTT
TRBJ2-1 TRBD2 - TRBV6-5 CASRGREVSNEQFF TGTGCCAGCAGGGGGCGGGAGGTCTCCAATGAGCAGTTCTTC
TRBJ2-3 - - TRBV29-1 CSVRQILKDTQYF TGCAGCGTTCGCCAGATCTTAAAAGATACGCAGTATTTT
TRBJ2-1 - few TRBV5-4 CASSLVGGNEQFF TGTGCCAGCAGCTTGGTCGGGGGCAATGAGCAGTTCTTC
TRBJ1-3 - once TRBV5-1 CASSPEAGSGNTIYF TGCGCCAGCAGCCCGGAGGCTGGGTCTGGAAACACCATATATTTT
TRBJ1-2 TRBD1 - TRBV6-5 CASRTGGNYGYTF TGTGCCAGCCGGACAGGGGGCAACTATGGCTACACCTTC
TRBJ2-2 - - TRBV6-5 CASSYSLRVNTGELFF TGTGCCAGCAGTTACTCATTGCGGGTGAACACCGGGGAGCTGTTTTTT
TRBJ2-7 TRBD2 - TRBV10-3 CAISPWEGREQYF TGTGCCATCAGTCCGTGGGAGGGACGCGAGCAGTACTTC
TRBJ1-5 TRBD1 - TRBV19 CASSILAGQGGQPQHF TGTGCCAGTAGTATCCTGGCGGGACAGGGAGGCCAGCCCCAGCATTTT
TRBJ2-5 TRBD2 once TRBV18 CASSSGTSGARETQYF TGTGCCAGCTCGTCCGGGACTAGCGGGGCTCGGGAGACCCAGTACTTC
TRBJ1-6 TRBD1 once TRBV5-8 CASSLLGQGNSPLHF TGTGCCAGCAGCCTTTTGGGACAGGGCAATTCACCCCTCCACTTT
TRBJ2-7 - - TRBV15 CATSRELSGEQYF TGTGCCACCAGCAGAGAATTAAGCGGCGAGCAGTACTTC
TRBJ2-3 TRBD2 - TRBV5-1 CASSLTSGFITDTQYF TGCGCCAGCAGCTTGACTAGCGGGTTTATCACAGATACGCAGTATTTT
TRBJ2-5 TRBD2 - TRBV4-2 CASSRGGPQETQYF TGTGCCAGCAGCCGCGGGGGACCACAAGAGACCCAGTACTTC
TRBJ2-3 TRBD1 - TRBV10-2 CASSRDSSTDTQYF TGCGCCAGCAGTAGGGACAGTAGCACAGATACGCAGTATTTT
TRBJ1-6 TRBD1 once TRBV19 CASSIGQGRAPLHF TGTGCCAGTAGTATAGGACAGGGTAGGGCACCCCTCCACTTT
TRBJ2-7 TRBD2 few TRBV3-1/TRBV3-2 CASSQGSGIEQYF TGTGCCAGCAGCCAAGGGAGCGGGATCGAGCAGTACTTC
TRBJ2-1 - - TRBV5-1 CASNRQGGNEQFF TGCGCCAGCAACCGCCAGGGCGGTAATGAGCAGTTCTTC
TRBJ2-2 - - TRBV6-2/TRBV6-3 CASSSFRGSTGELFF TGTGCCAGCAGTTCGTTCAGAGGGAGTACCGGGGAGCTGTTTTTT